Sequencing of this T cell receptor beta chain was carried out in a study of CD8 T cells in ankylosing spondylitis. The CDR3 extends over 13 amino acids. The ends lost 8 bases at V and 5 bases at J; junction bases unmatched: 7. Via MiXCR, TCRdb re-called the 5' RACE reads, giving one row per CDR3 protein. The sample has a few hundred thousand distinct CDR3 sequences, 15% to 20% seen once. The sample taken for sequencing was blood, either unsorted or a sorted T cell fraction (not recorded which). The gene calls are TRBV5-3 and TRBJ2-5, with TRBD1 identical over 9 bases. TRBV5-3 is an ORF, and what it does is uncertain. The TCR sequence derives from a male donor with ankylosing spondylitis or in good health (not recorded which). CDR3 nucleotides: TGTGCCAGCCGGGACAGGGTTGAGGAGACCCAGTACTTC. Translating it yields CASRDRVEETQYF.